The clone carrying this TCR beta chain was seen only once. The data derive from a study of blood T cell repertoires in COVID-19. Losses at the gene ends were 3 bases for V and 3 bases for J; bases not matched to a gene: 3. The CDR3 sequence is 14 residues long. Germline CDR1 SGDLS, CDR2 YYNGEE. As processed by the authors: Amplification of reference gene primers was used by the study to estimate nucleated cell counts. The table came from immunoSEQ multiplex PCR; TCRdb's copy has only in-frame clones and leaves some out. The DNA gave D and trimming, while V, J and clone size come from that table. The sample has about 91,000 clones, roughly 91% seen once.

The material sequenced was peripheral blood. J is TRBJ2-3 and V is TRBV9; 8 nucleotides align to TRBD1. The receptor comes from a woman older than 75 with active COVID-19. The CDR3 protein is CASSGGQGTDTQYF. In nucleotides, the CDR3 is TGTGCCAGCAGCGGAGGACAGGGAACAGATACGCAGTATTTT. The full variable domain, rest sourced from reference TRBV9 and TRBJ2-3, is DSGVTQTPKHLITATGQRVTLRCSPRSGDLSVYWYQQSLDQGLQFLIQYYNGEERAKGNILERFSAQQFPDLHSELNLSSLELGDSALYFCASSGGQGTDTQYFGPGTRLTVL.